These T cell receptor beta chains were read from a single sample in a study of molecular identifiers for immune sequencing clone quantification. TCRdb processed the PCR reads anew with MiXCR; each CDR3 protein has one entry. The table lists about 330,000 distinct CDR3 sequences, 24% of them singletons. Input material: naive CD8+ T cells from blood, with Jurkat cell RNA spiked in. The receptors were sampled from a human donor in good health. Some libraries in this study had Jurkat cell RNA spiked in. CDR3s include the opening cysteine and the closing phenylalanine or tryptophan. A D gene is named only where the DNA matches it firmly. A clone size is listed for some rows: how often the clone was seen (once, few, many), or a class if it is expanded.

TRBJ2-2 | many | TRBV13 | TRBD1 | CASSLGQYTGELFF | TGTGCCAGCAGCTTGGGACAGTACACCGGGGAGCTGTTTTTT
TRBJ2-3 | - | TRBV7-9 | - | CASEGFSDTQYF | TGTGCCAGCGAGGGTTTTTCAGATACGCAGTATTTT
TRBJ2-1 | few | TRBV7-2 | - | CASSPTGQMSLYEQFF | TGTGCCAGCAGCCCTACAGGACAGATGAGTCTCTATGAGCAGTTCTTC
TRBJ2-3 | many | TRBV9 | TRBD2 | CASSASGVSTDTQYF | TGTGCCAGCAGCGCCAGCGGGGTTAGCACAGATACGCAGTATTTT
TRBJ2-3 | - | TRBV20-1 | - | CSARDHGSTDTQYF | TGCAGTGCTAGAGATCACGGGAGTACAGATACGCAGTATTTT
TRBJ2-7 | many | TRBV5-4 | - | CASSLKGLTYEQYF | TGTGCCAGCAGCTTGAAGGGCCTTACCTACGAGCAGTACTTC
TRBJ1-1 | few | TRBV9 | TRBD1 | CASSPGQGLKTEAFF | TGTGCCAGCAGCCCCGGACAGGGGTTAAAGACTGAAGCTTTCTTT
TRBJ2-5 | many | TRBV29-1 | - | CSVEVRGWYQETQYF | TGCAGCGTTGAAGTTAGGGGGTGGTACCAAGAGACCCAGTACTTC
TRBJ2-7 | many | TRBV4-1 | TRBD2 | CASSQFSGGYEQYF | TGCGCCAGCAGCCAATTTAGCGGGGGTTACGAGCAGTACTTC
TRBJ1-5 | - | TRBV19 | - | CASTMVRGLINQPQHF | TGTGCCAGTACCATGGTGAGGGGATTAATCAATCAGCCCCAGCATTTT
TRBJ1-4 | few | TRBV7-2 | TRBD1 | CASSSVPGQEPNEKLFF | TGTGCCAGCAGCTCCGTCCCGGGACAGGAGCCTAATGAAAAACTGTTTTTT
TRBJ2-1 | - | TRBV30 | - | CVWSSETGVQFF | TGTGTCTGGAGTTCAGAGACCGGGGTGCAGTTCTTC
TRBJ2-7 | few | TRBV12-3/TRBV12-4 | - | CASSSVCTIASCEQYF | TGTGCCAGCAGTTCGGTTTGTACAATCGCTTCGTGCGAGCAGTACTTC
TRBJ2-3 | - | TRBV12-3/TRBV12-4 | TRBD1 | CASRHSWDRQSTDTQYF | TGTGCGAGCAGACACTCTTGGGACAGACAATCCACAGATACGCAGTATTTT
TRBJ1-1 | - | TRBV24-1 | - | CATSSGDNTEAFF | TGTGCCACCTCGTCAGGGGACAACACTGAAGCTTTCTTT
TRBJ1-1 | - | TRBV25-1 | - | CASSPTGTGTEAFF | TGTGCCAGCAGTCCTACAGGGACGGGAACTGAAGCTTTCTTT
TRBJ2-2 | many | TRBV29-1 | TRBD2 | CSVGLAGPTGELFF | TGCAGCGTTGGACTAGCGGGTCCGACCGGGGAGCTGTTTTTT
TRBJ2-7 | many | TRBV4-3 | TRBD1 | CASSQDRGLYEQYF | TGCGCCAGCAGCCAGGACAGGGGGCTGTACGAGCAGTACTTC
TRBJ2-2 | few | TRBV30 | - | CAWSVREWNTGELFF | TGTGCCTGGAGTGTAAGGGAATGGAACACCGGGGAGCTGTTTTTT
TRBJ2-7 | few | TRBV6-1 | - | CASSDRAYYEQYF | TGTGCCAGCAGTGACCGGGCCTACTACGAGCAGTACTTC
TRBJ2-5 | - | TRBV2 | TRBD2 | CASSEAGGWETQYF | TGTGCCAGCAGTGAAGCGGGGGGGTGGGAGACCCAGTACTTC
TRBJ2-1 | - | TRBV5-3 | - | CASSPDTRRSYNERFF | TGTGCCAGCAGCCCCGACACGCGACGATCCTACAATGAGCGGTTCTTC
TRBJ2-3 | many | TRBV3-1 | - | CASSQVAASTDTQYF | TGTGCCAGCAGCCAAGTAGCGGCTAGCACAGATACGCAGTATTTT
TRBJ1-4 | - | TRBV2 | - | CASRLNRDGGLNEKLFF | TGTGCCAGCAGGTTAAACAGGGATGGGGGCCTTAATGAAAAACTGTTTTTT
TRBJ2-1 | - | TRBV6-6 | - | CASSLQGSSSYNEQFF | TGTGCCAGCAGCCTACAGGGTTCGAGCTCCTACAATGAGCAGTTCTTC
TRBJ2-7 | few | TRBV20-1 | - | CSASTGTYEQYF | TGCAGTGCTAGTACAGGGACCTACGAGCAGTACTTC
TRBJ2-4 | many | TRBV28 | - | CASNGHLAKNIQYF | TGTGCCAGCAACGGACACTTAGCCAAAAACATTCAGTACTTC
TRBJ2-5 | many | TRBV29-1 | - | CSVGDGPHF | TGCAGCGTGGGAGACGGACCCCACTTC
TRBJ1-2 | - | TRBV4-3 | - | CASSQDYGPGFGSGYTF | TGCGCCAGCAGCCAAGATTACGGGCCGGGATTTGGCTCTGGCTACACCTTC
TRBJ2-3 | many | TRBV7-7 | - | CASSLEGKTDTQYF | TGTGCTAGCAGCTTAGAGGGCAAAACAGATACGCAGTATTTT
TRBJ2-7 | few | TRBV7-2 | TRBD1 | CASSFYQGDYEQYF | TGTGCCAGCAGCTTTTATCAGGGGGACTACGAGCAGTACTTC
TRBJ2-5 | few | TRBV4-3 | - | CASSQYTVGETQYF | TGCGCCAGCAGCCAATACACGGTCGGGGAGACCCAGTACTTC
TRBJ2-2 | - | TRBV6-2/TRBV6-3 | TRBD1 | CASSYSRDSSTGEMFF | TGTGCCAGCAGTTACTCCCGGGACAGCAGCACCGGGGAGATGTTTTTT
TRBJ2-7 | many | TRBV6-6 | TRBD2 | CASSGTTAYEQYF | TGTGCCAGTTCCGGGACTACCGCTTACGAGCAGTACTTC
TRBJ2-7 | few | TRBV2 | - | CASSEASTASYEQYF | TGTGCCAGCAGTGAAGCCTCGACAGCTTCCTACGAGCAGTACTTC
TRBJ2-5 | few | TRBV7-9 | TRBD2 | CASSPGLAGGPKETQYF | TGTGCCAGCAGCCCGGGACTAGCGGGAGGGCCAAAAGAGACCCAGTACTTC
TRBJ2-3 | - | TRBV6-4 | - | CASSDSTWSSTDTQYF | TGTGCCAGCAGTGACTCCACTTGGTCTAGCACAGATACGCAGTATTTT
TRBJ2-2 | few | TRBV6-6 | - | CASSLSVGPTNTGELFF | TGTGCCAGCAGTTTGTCGGTAGGGCCTACGAACACCGGGGAGCTGTTTTTT
TRBJ1-1 | many | TRBV6-5 | TRBD1 | CASRLSLDRVNTEAFF | TGTGCCAGCAGACTGAGCTTAGACAGGGTGAACACTGAAGCTTTCTTT
TRBJ2-1 | - | TRBV2 | TRBD2 | CASSAATSGRLSGEQFF | TGTGCCAGCAGTGCCGCTACTAGCGGTCGTCTGAGTGGTGAGCAGTTCTTC
TRBJ2-4 | - | TRBV23-1 | TRBD2 | CASRGQASGGLLWKGRAKNIQYF | TGCGCCAGCAGGGGGCAGGCTAGCGGGGGACTCCTCTGGAAGGGACGAGCCAAAAACATTCAGTACTTC
TRBJ1-5 | many | TRBV6-2/TRBV6-3 | TRBD1 | CASSYGGQTQHF | TGTGCCAGCAGTTATGGGGGACAGACCCAGCATTTT